The rows below give T cell receptor beta chains drawn from one sample of a study of T cells in Graves' hyperthyroidism and ophthalmopathy. MiXCR, run by TCRdb on the multiplex PCR reads, gives a single entry per CDR3 protein. Among fewer than 650,000 distinct CDR3 sequences listed, approximately 15% were seen once. The source material was blood. These receptors came from a woman between 18 and 29 years old with Graves' ophthalmopathy. Each CDR3 is given with its conserved first and last residue. Each record gives: clone size, D gene, J gene, V gene, CDR3 protein, CDR3 DNA. D genes are given only for firm matches. Expanded clones are given a class, and other clones once, few, many or no size at all.

few	-	TRBJ2-7	TRBV5-6	CASSLGGSVGYEQYF	TGTGCCAGCAGCTTGGGGGGGAGCGTTGGATACGAGCAGTACTTC
many	-	TRBJ1-2	TRBV2	CASRTDSYYGYTF	TGTGCCAGCAGGACGGACAGCTACTATGGCTACACCTTC
many	TRBD1	TRBJ2-1	TRBV13	CASSPSGGAGDRIPNEQFF	TGTGCCAGCAGCCCGAGCGGAGGCGCCGGGGACAGGATTCCCAATGAGCAGTTCTTC
-	TRBD1	TRBJ2-1	TRBV5-5	CASSQDRGTNEQFF	TGTGCCAGCAGCCAGGACAGGGGGACGAATGAGCAGTTCTTC
few	TRBD2	TRBJ2-7	TRBV20-1	CSARDFRLAGTLSSYEQYF	TGCAGTGCTAGAGATTTCCGACTAGCGGGGACCCTCAGCTCCTACGAGCAGTACTTC
many	-	TRBJ1-4	TRBV6-1	CASSAMGPADEKLFF	TGTGCCAGCAGTGCTATGGGACCCGCGGATGAAAAACTGTTTTTT
many	-	TRBJ1-2	TRBV2	CASSPLYGYTF	TGTGCCAGCAGTCCTCTTTATGGCTACACCTTC
many	-	TRBJ1-5	TRBV6-1	CASSSDRGPQHF	TGTGCCAGCAGCTCCGATCGGGGGCCCCAGCATTTT
many	-	TRBJ2-7	TRBV12-3/TRBV12-4	CASTSTIYEQYF	TGTGCCAGCACCTCGACAATTTACGAGCAGTACTTC
many	-	TRBJ2-3	TRBV7-9	CASSPRGRGRDTDTQYF	TGTGCCAGCAGCCCTAGGGGTAGGGGGAGGGACACAGATACGCAGTATTTT
many	TRBD2	TRBJ2-5	TRBV3-1	CASSRGLATRQETQYF	TGTGCCAGCAGCCGGGGACTAGCGACGCGCCAAGAGACCCAGTACTTC
few	TRBD1	TRBJ2-5	TRBV7-2	CASSKGGSQETQYF	TGTGCCAGCAGCAAAGGGGGCTCTCAAGAGACCCAGTACTTC
many	-	TRBJ2-2	TRBV12-3/TRBV12-4	CASSYGPNTGELFF	TGTGCCAGCAGTTACGGGCCGAACACCGGGGAGCTGTTTTTT
many	TRBD2	TRBJ2-1	TRBV24-1	CATSVHSAGGPVGEQFF	TGTGCCACCAGTGTTCACTCAGCGGGAGGGCCAGTCGGTGAGCAGTTCTTC
-	TRBD2	TRBJ2-5	TRBV4-1	CASRQIAGGETQYF	TGCGCCAGCAGGCAGATAGCGGGAGGCGAGACCCAGTACTTC
-	TRBD1	TRBJ2-3	TRBV25-1	CASSELPGQGIFVGTTDTQYF	TGTGCCAGCAGTGAGCTGCCGGGACAGGGGATATTTGTAGGGACCACAGATACGCAGTATTTT
many	-	TRBJ2-7	TRBV3-1	CASSQGLAPYEQYF	TGTGCCAGCAGCCAAGGATTAGCCCCCTACGAGCAGTACTTC
many	TRBD1	TRBJ2-5	TRBV5-6	CASSWDRVLQETQYF	TGTGCCAGCAGCTGGGACAGAGTCCTCCAAGAGACCCAGTACTTC
many	-	TRBJ2-7	TRBV6-2/TRBV6-3	CASSYLRTRGYSYEQYF	TGTGCCAGCAGTTACCTAAGGACACGGGGCTACTCCTACGAGCAGTACTTC
-	-	TRBJ2-7	TRBV20-1	CSASERGGAYEQYF	TGCAGTGCTTCGGAGCGCGGAGGGGCCTACGAGCAGTACTTC
many	-	TRBJ1-4	TRBV28	CASSTPEVREKLFF	TGTGCCAGCAGTACCCCGGAGGTCAGAGAAAAACTGTTTTTT
-	TRBD1	TRBJ1-3	TRBV12-3/TRBV12-4	CASSPGGGGNTIYF	TGTGCCAGCAGTCCAGGGGGCGGGGGAAACACCATATATTTT
many	TRBD1	TRBJ1-1	TRBV27	CASSPLDRGYEAFF	TGTGCCAGCAGTCCCTTGGACAGGGGGTATGAAGCTTTCTTT
many	-	TRBJ1-2	TRBV28	CASRQAGYNYGYTF	TGTGCCAGCCGACAGGCCGGATATAACTATGGCTACACCTTC
many	-	TRBJ1-3	TRBV5-1	CASSDTVSSGNTIYF	TGCGCCAGCAGCGATACAGTGAGCTCTGGAAACACCATATATTTT
-	-	TRBJ2-7	TRBV30	CTWSVPGVYHYEQYF	TGTACCTGGAGTGTACCTGGTGTTTACCACTACGAGCAGTACTTC
few	-	TRBJ2-1	TRBV11-3	CASSFGLRDEQFF	TGTGCCAGCAGCTTTGGGCTACGGGATGAGCAGTTCTTC
few	TRBD1	TRBJ1-2	TRBV5-1	CASSTKGQGYGYTF	TGCGCCAGCAGCACCAAGGGACAGGGTTATGGCTACACCTTC
-	TRBD1	TRBJ2-5	TRBV2	CASNSEYGQGETQYF	TGTGCCAGCAACTCGGAGTATGGACAGGGAGAGACCCAGTACTTC
-	TRBD2	TRBJ2-1	TRBV29-1	CSVEDRGGGSYNEQFF	TGCAGCGTTGAAGATCGGGGGGGGGGCTCCTACAATGAGCAGTTCTTC
many	-	TRBJ1-3	TRBV3-1	CASSLGVGSPGNTIYF	TGTGCCAGCAGCCTCGGGGTGGGCTCTCCTGGAAACACCATATATTTT
many	-	TRBJ1-1	TRBV11-3	CASSLEWNQKSFF	TGTGCCAGCAGCTTAGAGTGGAACCAGAAATCTTTCTTT
-	-	TRBJ2-3	TRBV13	CASSTHYTDTQYF	TGTGCCAGCAGCACCCACTACACAGATACGCAGTATTTT
many	-	TRBJ2-7	TRBV7-2	CASSLGSPSGRSYEQYF	TGTGCCAGCAGCTTGGGGTCCCCTTCAGGACGGTCCTACGAGCAGTACTTC
many	-	TRBJ2-2	TRBV5-1	CASRHYGNTGELFF	TGCGCCAGCAGACATTATGGGAACACCGGGGAGCTGTTTTTT
many	-	TRBJ1-1	TRBV6-4	CASKLKTGLAEAFF	TGTGCCAGCAAACTAAAGACAGGACTCGCTGAAGCTTTCTTT
-	TRBD2	TRBJ2-7	TRBV20-1	CSARDRGTRTYEQYF	TGCAGTGCTAGAGATCGGGGGACTAGAACCTACGAGCAGTACTTC
many	TRBD1	TRBJ1-2	TRBV10-3	CAVRGQGEHGYTF	TGTGCCGTCAGGGGACAGGGGGAACATGGCTACACCTTC
many	TRBD2	TRBJ2-1	TRBV12-3/TRBV12-4	CASSFASGRPIEQFF	TGTGCCAGCAGTTTCGCTAGCGGGAGGCCGATTGAGCAGTTCTTC
-	TRBD1	TRBJ1-2	TRBV11-3	CASSSGQGWSYGYTF	TGTGCCAGCAGCTCCGGACAGGGGTGGAGCTATGGCTACACCTTC
few	TRBD2	TRBJ2-1	TRBV6-2/TRBV6-3	CASSPGSRGLAGHEQFF	TGTGCCAGCAGTCCAGGTAGCAGGGGACTAGCGGGACATGAGCAGTTCTTC
-	-	TRBJ1-2	TRBV19	CASSIRAGLRTYYGYTF	TGTGCCAGTAGTATAAGGGCAGGGTTAAGGACCTACTATGGCTACACCTTC
many	TRBD2	TRBJ2-7	TRBV19	CASSLTAGAIYEQYF	TGTGCCAGTAGCCTAACAGCGGGAGCGATCTACGAGCAGTACTTC
many	TRBD1	TRBJ2-1	TRBV2	CASSDPGQGANEQFF	TGTGCCAGCAGTGATCCCGGACAGGGGGCCAATGAGCAGTTCTTC
-	TRBD1	TRBJ2-7	TRBV18	CASSPDRGLDEQYF	TGTGCCAGCTCACCGGACAGGGGGCTCGACGAGCAGTACTTC
once	-	TRBJ1-2	TRBV18	CASSPALGTDNYGYTF	TGTGCCAGCTCACCAGCCCTAGGGACCGACAACTATGGCTACACCTTC
many	-	TRBJ2-1	TRBV6-1	CASSEIKGLYNEQFF	TGTGCCAGCAGTGAAATCAAGGGTTTATACAATGAGCAGTTCTTC
-	-	TRBJ1-5	TRBV6-2/TRBV6-3	CASSYPGGYNQPQHF	TGTGCCAGCAGTTACCCAGGAGGGTACAATCAGCCCCAGCATTTT
few	-	TRBJ1-5	TRBV6-9	CASSYSGNSNQPQHF	TGTGCCAGCAGTTATTCGGGGAATAGCAATCAGCCCCAGCATTTT
-	TRBD2	TRBJ2-7	TRBV10-3	CAISPLGSAGGTYEQYF	TGTGCCATCAGTCCGTTAGGGTCAGCGGGAGGGACCTACGAGCAGTACTTC
many	TRBD2	TRBJ2-5	TRBV5-1	CASSLDLAGGGETQYF	TGCGCCAGCAGCTTGGATTTAGCGGGAGGAGGAGAGACCCAGTACTTC
many	TRBD2	TRBJ2-7	TRBV9	CASSDLAGGYEQYF	TGTGCCAGCAGTGACCTAGCGGGTGGCTACGAGCAGTACTTC
few	TRBD1	TRBJ2-7	TRBV29-1	CSFSTGWYEQYF	TGCAGCTTTTCGACAGGGTGGTACGAGCAGTACTTC